The rows below give T cell receptor beta chains drawn from one sample of a study of blood T cell repertoires in COVID-19. Some clones are missing from TCRdb's copy, which holds only in-frame ones; the method was immunoSEQ multiplex PCR. In the table there are about 14,000 clones, around 83% of which are singletons. The specimen sequenced was peripheral blood. All receptors come from a woman in her forties or fifties with active or convalescent COVID-19. Both conserved end residues are part of each CDR3.

v_call: TRBV3-1/TRBV3-2; j_call: TRBJ2-1; cdr3_aa: CASSQVPLSSYNEQFF
v_call: TRBV29-1; j_call: TRBJ2-1; cdr3_aa: CSVDGLAGLNEQFF
v_call: TRBV18; j_call: TRBJ2-7; cdr3_aa: CASSGGGSYEQYF
v_call: TRBV2; j_call: TRBJ1-2; cdr3_aa: CASSPQGGRGNYGYTF
v_call: TRBV2; j_call: TRBJ1-5; cdr3_aa: CASRHGQGAKQPQHF
v_call: TRBV4-2; j_call: TRBJ1-5; cdr3_aa: CASSQVSTSNQPQHF
v_call: TRBV24-1; j_call: TRBJ2-7; cdr3_aa: CATSGQGTSGGRGEQYF
v_call: TRBV19; j_call: TRBJ1-1; cdr3_aa: CASSIEGRQGVVNTEAFF
v_call: TRBV27; j_call: TRBJ2-3; cdr3_aa: CASGTSLRADTQYF
v_call: TRBV19; j_call: TRBJ2-1; cdr3_aa: CASSIAGGPYNEQFF
v_call: TRBV28; j_call: TRBJ2-7; cdr3_aa: CASRPGLAGYEQYF
v_call: TRBV28; j_call: TRBJ2-5; cdr3_aa: CASSFPYQETQYF
v_call: TRBV6-2/TRBV6-3; j_call: TRBJ2-7; cdr3_aa: CASSDTIKNTHF
v_call: TRBV19; j_call: TRBJ2-2; cdr3_aa: CASSLQSVTGELFF
v_call: TRBV7-8; j_call: TRBJ1-1; cdr3_aa: CASGKATEAFF
v_call: TRBV6-5; j_call: TRBJ1-2; cdr3_aa: CASSWRQMPANYGYTF
v_call: TRBV19; j_call: TRBJ2-1; cdr3_aa: CASSLEGRDRVSNEQFF
v_call: TRBV11-2; j_call: TRBJ2-5; cdr3_aa: CASTGQGVQETQYF
v_call: TRBV11-3; j_call: TRBJ2-2; cdr3_aa: CASSPPRDRVNTGELFF
v_call: TRBV9; j_call: TRBJ1-3; cdr3_aa: CASSAKQGISGNTIYF
v_call: TRBV5-6; j_call: TRBJ2-7; cdr3_aa: CASSFPGFEQYF
v_call: TRBV11-2; j_call: TRBJ1-1; cdr3_aa: CASSLDGRGTEAFF
v_call: TRBV5-5; j_call: TRBJ1-1; cdr3_aa: CASSRQGDTEAFF
v_call: TRBV7-2; j_call: TRBJ2-4; cdr3_aa: CASSSQGVLAKNIQYF
v_call: TRBV19; j_call: TRBJ1-5; cdr3_aa: CASSSLTGGADQPQHF
v_call: TRBV4-1; j_call: TRBJ2-6; cdr3_aa: CASSQDLDYRKSSGANVLTF
v_call: TRBV27; j_call: TRBJ1-2; cdr3_aa: CASSFLADPYGYTF
v_call: TRBV12-3/TRBV12-4; j_call: TRBJ2-7; cdr3_aa: CASSQGQLGQYF
v_call: TRBV11-2; j_call: TRBJ1-6; cdr3_aa: CASSYLENSPLHF
v_call: TRBV3-1/TRBV3-2; j_call: TRBJ2-1; cdr3_aa: CASSPSMSSYNEQFF
v_call: TRBV18; j_call: TRBJ1-1; cdr3_aa: CASSRTEATEAFF
v_call: TRBV19; j_call: TRBJ1-5; cdr3_aa: CASSAWTGSNQPQHF
v_call: TRBV12-5; j_call: TRBJ2-1; cdr3_aa: CASGLVSGLAGRGEQFF
v_call: TRBV6-6; j_call: TRBJ1-5; cdr3_aa: CASSLYRTGGFNQPQHF
v_call: TRBV29-1; j_call: TRBJ1-2; cdr3_aa: CSGGAEGYGYTF
v_call: TRBV5-4; j_call: TRBJ2-7; cdr3_aa: CASSTDRVSYEQYF
v_call: TRBV7-6; j_call: TRBJ2-7; cdr3_aa: CASSLESSPRYEQYF
v_call: TRBV5-5; j_call: TRBJ2-1; cdr3_aa: CASSFIVAGSNEQFF
v_call: TRBV24-1; j_call: TRBJ1-2; cdr3_aa: CATSDSGYGYTF
v_call: TRBV27; j_call: TRBJ1-5; cdr3_aa: CASSKDSYNQPQHF
v_call: TRBV3-1/TRBV3-2; j_call: TRBJ1-4; cdr3_aa: CASSPGQGYSEKLFF
v_call: TRBV30; j_call: TRBJ2-7; cdr3_aa: CAWSVNPRGHEQYF
v_call: TRBV5-5; j_call: TRBJ2-7; cdr3_aa: CASSQLGTSETYEQYF
v_call: TRBV18; j_call: TRBJ2-1; cdr3_aa: CASSQGLAFGNEQFF
v_call: TRBV7-2; j_call: TRBJ2-3; cdr3_aa: CASSLGGLTDTQYF
v_call: TRBV5-1; j_call: TRBJ1-2; cdr3_aa: CASSWGQGAMGGYTF
v_call: TRBV7-9; j_call: TRBJ1-5; cdr3_aa: CASSLGYSSGGWQPQHF
v_call: TRBV27; j_call: TRBJ2-2; cdr3_aa: CASSPWGTGETGELFF
v_call: TRBV4-1; j_call: TRBJ2-1; cdr3_aa: CASSQDSHIAGRGEQFF
v_call: TRBV4-1; j_call: TRBJ2-7; cdr3_aa: CASSLLWGDEQYF
v_call: TRBV29-1; j_call: TRBJ2-7; cdr3_aa: CSAFAGTTAYEQYF
v_call: TRBV11-2; j_call: TRBJ2-7; cdr3_aa: CASTPIRAPNYEQYF
v_call: TRBV7-9; j_call: TRBJ2-1; cdr3_aa: CASSLVRGLYNEQFF
v_call: TRBV5-1; j_call: TRBJ2-7; cdr3_aa: CASSLGLAGGAYEQYF
v_call: TRBV2; j_call: TRBJ1-5; cdr3_aa: CASSEWGLNQPQHF